This T cell receptor (beta chain) was obtained from a study of CD8+ T cells in alopecia areata. CD4+ cells underwent sorting into CD25+CD127- cells for five patients. Lesional scalp punch biopsies and peripheral blood were collected from alopecia areata patients. Investigators sorted PBMCs to obtain both CD4+ and CD8+ T cells. A remark on this clone: The antigen is not known.

The CDR3 totals 13 residues. Germline V gene data show CDR1 as SGHTA and CDR2 as FQGNSA. The ends lost 5 bases at V and 4 bases at J; junction bases unmatched: 3. Study-wide results and limits: Compared with mice, patients displayed less clear TCR sharing, possibly for HLA-related reasons. Scalp sample sequencing also detects resident alphabeta T cells of normal skin.

cDNA prepared by RNA extraction and subsequent reverse transcription served as the template for sequencing. Using immunoSEQ multiplex PCR, the repertoire was profiled, and TCRdb retains in-frame clones only, with some absent. Found here are more than 11,000 clones, around three fifths of them singletons; the top ten hold approximately 3.9%. J is TRBJ2-5 and V is TRBV7-2, with TRBD2 matching over 8 bases. Material: CD4+ Tregs sorted from blood. The receptor comes from a human donor with alopecia areata. The CDR3 is CASSAGRGETQYF. The CDR3, as DNA: TGTGCCAGCAGCGCCGGGAGGGGAGAGACCCAGTACTTC.